This is a list of T cell receptor beta chains from one sample in a study of chemoradiotherapy in HPV16-positive cancers. Clones were sequenced by immunoSEQ multiplex PCR, and TCRdb holds only the in-frame ones, with some missing. The sample holds 15,000 or so clones, roughly 63% seen once. This sample was gathered from a patient who underwent chemoradiotherapy. The receptors shown here come from a human donor with HPV-associated anogenital cancer. Both conserved end residues are part of each CDR3. A D gene is named only where the DNA matches it firmly. Expanded clones are given a class, and other clones once, few, many or no size at all.

cdr3_aa: CSVEPLVNTVDTQYF
cdr3_nt: TGCAGCGTTGAACCGCTTGTTAACACGGTAGATACGCAGTATTTT
d_call: NA
v_call: TRBV29-1
clone_size: NA
j_call: TRBJ2-3

cdr3_aa: CASSSQIGTGNTIQYF
cdr3_nt: TGTGCCAGCAGCTCCCAAATCGGGACAGGGAATACCATTCAGTACTTC
d_call: TRBD1
v_call: TRBV7-6
clone_size: few
j_call: TRBJ2-4

cdr3_aa: CASSDRGMDTQYF
cdr3_nt: TGCGCCAGCAGTGACAGGGGCATGGATACGCAGTATTTT
d_call: NA
v_call: TRBV10-1
clone_size: NA
j_call: TRBJ2-3

cdr3_aa: CASSEGQGKSYNSPLHF
cdr3_nt: TGTGCCAGCAGTGAGGGACAGGGGAAGTCCTATAATTCACCCCTCCACTTT
d_call: TRBD1
v_call: TRBV6-1
clone_size: NA
j_call: TRBJ1-6

cdr3_aa: CSVDRQGSIVGLDYGYTF
cdr3_nt: TGCAGCGTTGATCGACAGGGAAGTATCGTGGGCTTGGACTATGGCTACACCTTC
d_call: TRBD1
v_call: TRBV29-1
clone_size: NA
j_call: TRBJ1-2

cdr3_aa: CASSLASSGGGTGELFF
cdr3_nt: TGTGCCAGCAGCTTGGCGAGTAGCGGGGGCGGCACCGGGGAGCTGTTTTTT
d_call: TRBD2
v_call: TRBV5-4
clone_size: NA
j_call: TRBJ2-2

cdr3_aa: CASSLPGGVNSPLHF
cdr3_nt: TGCGCCAGCAGCTTACCCGGTGGGGTGAATTCACCCCTCCACTTT
d_call: NA
v_call: TRBV5-1
clone_size: NA
j_call: TRBJ1-6

cdr3_aa: CASSIQRGGQETQYF
cdr3_nt: TGTGCCAGCAGCATACAGCGGGGGGGCCAAGAGACCCAGTACTTC
d_call: TRBD2
v_call: TRBV11-2
clone_size: once
j_call: TRBJ2-5

cdr3_aa: CASSLDTGGGGYTF
cdr3_nt: TGCGCCAGCAGCTTGGATACAGGGGGCGGTGGCTACACCTTC
d_call: TRBD1
v_call: TRBV5-1
clone_size: few
j_call: TRBJ1-2

cdr3_aa: CASRDRVGETQYF
cdr3_nt: TGTGCCAGCAGGGACAGGGTAGGAGAGACCCAGTACTTC
d_call: TRBD1
v_call: TRBV2
clone_size: NA
j_call: TRBJ2-5

cdr3_aa: CASSQGTGNEQFF
cdr3_nt: TGCGCCAGCAGCCAAGGGACCGGTAATGAGCAGTTCTTC
d_call: NA
v_call: TRBV4-1
clone_size: NA
j_call: TRBJ2-1

cdr3_aa: CSAGDSYEAFF
cdr3_nt: TGCAGTGCTGGAGACAGCTACGAAGCTTTCTTT
d_call: NA
v_call: TRBV20-1
clone_size: few
j_call: TRBJ1-1

cdr3_aa: CASSLKDGKREKLFF
cdr3_nt: TGTGCCAGCAGTTTAAAGGACGGAAAGCGGGAAAAACTGTTTTTT
d_call: NA
v_call: TRBV27
clone_size: NA
j_call: TRBJ1-4

cdr3_aa: CASSIGTGQTYEQYF
cdr3_nt: TGTGCCAGTAGTATCGGGACAGGGCAAACCTACGAGCAGTACTTC
d_call: TRBD1
v_call: TRBV19
clone_size: NA
j_call: TRBJ2-7

cdr3_aa: CASIDLGTQYF
cdr3_nt: TGTGCCAGCATCGATCTGGGTACGCAGTATTTT
d_call: NA
v_call: TRBV6-5
clone_size: NA
j_call: TRBJ2-3

cdr3_aa: CASPPGRGNLGKNEQFF
cdr3_nt: TGTGCCAGCCCTCCGGGAAGGGGGAACCTAGGTAAGAATGAGCAGTTCTTC
d_call: NA
v_call: TRBV27
clone_size: NA
j_call: TRBJ2-1

cdr3_aa: CASSLGARGEQFF
cdr3_nt: TGTGCCAGCAGCTTAGGGGCAAGGGGTGAGCAGTTCTTC
d_call: NA
v_call: TRBV7-9
clone_size: few
j_call: TRBJ2-1

cdr3_aa: CASSDDRVYGYTF
cdr3_nt: TGTGCCAGCAGTGACGACAGGGTTTATGGCTACACCTTC
d_call: TRBD1
v_call: TRBV6-6
clone_size: NA
j_call: TRBJ1-2

cdr3_aa: CASSYARGNYEQYF
cdr3_nt: TGTGCCAGCAGTTACGCGCGGGGCAACTACGAGCAGTACTTC
d_call: NA
v_call: TRBV6-5
clone_size: NA
j_call: TRBJ2-7

cdr3_aa: CASSSDPSYEQYF
cdr3_nt: TGTGCCAGCAGCAGCGATCCTTCCTACGAGCAGTACTTC
d_call: NA
v_call: TRBV9
clone_size: NA
j_call: TRBJ2-7

cdr3_aa: CASSPINRGPGNTIYF
cdr3_nt: TGTGCCAGCTCACCTATTAACAGGGGACCTGGAAACACCATATATTTT
d_call: TRBD1
v_call: TRBV18
clone_size: NA
j_call: TRBJ1-3

cdr3_aa: CASSIGAGAPRPFF
cdr3_nt: TGTGCCAGTAGTATAGGGGCGGGGGCCCCAAGGCCGTTCTTC
d_call: NA
v_call: TRBV19
clone_size: NA
j_call: TRBJ2-1

cdr3_aa: CATTDGPPGAEAFF
cdr3_nt: TGTGCCACCACAGATGGACCCCCAGGGGCTGAAGCTTTCTTT
d_call: NA
v_call: TRBV10-3
clone_size: NA
j_call: TRBJ1-1

cdr3_aa: CASSIGQQPQHF
cdr3_nt: TGTGCCAGTAGTATAGGGCAGCAGCCCCAGCATTTT
d_call: NA
v_call: TRBV19
clone_size: NA
j_call: TRBJ1-5

cdr3_aa: CASSLVSKSYEQYF
cdr3_nt: TGTGCCAGCAGCTTGGTCTCTAAATCCTACGAGCAGTACTTC
d_call: NA
v_call: TRBV5-6
clone_size: NA
j_call: TRBJ2-7

cdr3_aa: CASSQEGLSSYNEQFF
cdr3_nt: TGCGCCAGCAGCCAAGAAGGCCTGTCCTCCTACAATGAGCAGTTCTTC
d_call: NA
v_call: TRBV4-1
clone_size: NA
j_call: TRBJ2-1

cdr3_aa: CASSQPGGLALNTEAFF
cdr3_nt: TGCGCCAGCAGCCAGCCAGGGGGTCTAGCCTTGAACACTGAAGCTTTCTTT
d_call: TRBD1
v_call: TRBV4-1
clone_size: few
j_call: TRBJ1-1

cdr3_aa: CAYSGGLGYTF
cdr3_nt: TGTGCCTATTCGGGGGGATTGGGCTACACCTTC
d_call: NA
v_call: TRBV10-3
clone_size: few
j_call: TRBJ1-2

cdr3_aa: CASSLAPGGVGEQYF
cdr3_nt: TGTGCCAGCAGCTTAGCGCCAGGGGGAGTCGGCGAGCAGTACTTC
d_call: TRBD1
v_call: TRBV7-8
clone_size: NA
j_call: TRBJ2-7

cdr3_aa: CASTKTGGVAGNTIYF
cdr3_nt: TGTGCCAGCACCAAAACCGGGGGGGTTGCTGGAAACACCATATATTTT
d_call: NA
v_call: TRBV6-6
clone_size: NA
j_call: TRBJ1-3

cdr3_aa: CASNRDRGVTEAFF
cdr3_nt: TGTGCCAGCAATCGAGACAGGGGTGTCACTGAAGCTTTCTTT
d_call: TRBD1
v_call: TRBV28
clone_size: once
j_call: TRBJ1-1

cdr3_aa: CASNLARAGLYGYTF
cdr3_nt: TGTGCCAGCAACTTAGCCCGAGCCGGGCTCTATGGCTACACCTTC
d_call: NA
v_call: TRBV6-1
clone_size: NA
j_call: TRBJ1-2

cdr3_aa: CASSDREMGF
cdr3_nt: TGTGCCAGCAGTGACAGGGAGATGGGCTTC
d_call: NA
v_call: TRBV2
clone_size: NA
j_call: TRBJ2-7

cdr3_aa: CASRELGEQFF
cdr3_nt: TGTGCCAGCAGGGAACTAGGCGAGCAGTTCTTC
d_call: NA
v_call: TRBV25-1
clone_size: NA
j_call: TRBJ2-1

cdr3_aa: CAWSATGAGYRAFF
cdr3_nt: TGTGCCTGGAGTGCGACAGGGGCGGGTTACCGAGCTTTCTTT
d_call: TRBD1
v_call: TRBV30
clone_size: NA
j_call: TRBJ1-1

cdr3_aa: CASSLASGGLGETQYF
cdr3_nt: TGTGCCAGCAGCTTGGCTAGCGGGGGGTTAGGGGAGACCCAGTACTTC
d_call: TRBD2
v_call: TRBV5-4
clone_size: once
j_call: TRBJ2-5

cdr3_aa: CASKPGGRSEQYF
cdr3_nt: TGTGCCAGCAAACCGGGGGGCCGGAGCGAGCAGTACTTC
d_call: NA
v_call: TRBV27
clone_size: NA
j_call: TRBJ2-7

cdr3_aa: CSATRDRVTEAFF
cdr3_nt: TGCAGCGCAACCAGGGACAGGGTCACTGAAGCTTTCTTT
d_call: TRBD1
v_call: TRBV29-1
clone_size: NA
j_call: TRBJ1-1

cdr3_aa: CASRSADEGFTGELFF
cdr3_nt: TGTGCCAGCCGAAGTGCGGACGAGGGATTCACCGGGGAGCTGTTTTTT
d_call: NA
v_call: TRBV2
clone_size: NA
j_call: TRBJ2-2

cdr3_aa: CASSQRQELNNEQFF
cdr3_nt: TGCGCCAGCAGTCAAAGACAGGAGCTAAACAATGAGCAGTTCTTC
d_call: NA
v_call: TRBV4-1
clone_size: once
j_call: TRBJ2-1

cdr3_aa: CASREGLAGGPTDTQYF
cdr3_nt: TGTGCCAGCAGGGAAGGACTAGCGGGGGGGCCTACAGATACGCAGTATTTT
d_call: TRBD2
v_call: TRBV2
clone_size: NA
j_call: TRBJ2-3

cdr3_aa: CASSQEDSYGYTF
cdr3_nt: TGCGCCAGCAGCCAAGAGGACTCCTATGGCTACACCTTC
d_call: NA
v_call: TRBV4-1
clone_size: few
j_call: TRBJ1-2

cdr3_aa: CASSLGQGDGYTF
cdr3_nt: TGCGCCAGCAGCTTGGGACAGGGGGATGGCTACACCTTC
d_call: TRBD1
v_call: TRBV5-1
clone_size: NA
j_call: TRBJ1-2

cdr3_aa: CAWNYRGSTEAFF
cdr3_nt: TGTGCCTGGAACTACAGGGGGAGCACTGAAGCTTTCTTT
d_call: TRBD1
v_call: TRBV30
clone_size: NA
j_call: TRBJ1-1

cdr3_aa: CASSRIQGAFGELFF
cdr3_nt: TGCGCCAGCAGCCGAATACAGGGGGCGTTCGGGGAGCTGTTTTTT
d_call: TRBD1
v_call: TRBV4-3
clone_size: NA
j_call: TRBJ2-2

cdr3_aa: CASGQGNYGYTF
cdr3_nt: TGTGCCAGCGGACAGGGTAACTATGGCTACACCTTC
d_call: TRBD1
v_call: TRBV7-2
clone_size: few
j_call: TRBJ1-2

cdr3_aa: CASSHDRAWETQYF
cdr3_nt: TGTGCCAGCAGCCACGACAGGGCCTGGGAGACCCAGTACTTC
d_call: TRBD1
v_call: TRBV7-7
clone_size: once
j_call: TRBJ2-5

cdr3_aa: CASRLGDEAFF
cdr3_nt: TGTGCCAGCAGACTCGGGGATGAAGCTTTCTTT
d_call: NA
v_call: TRBV6-5
clone_size: NA
j_call: TRBJ1-1

cdr3_aa: CASSEGTGPSYEQYF
cdr3_nt: TGTGCCAGCAGTGAAGGGACAGGACCTTCCTACGAGCAGTACTTC
d_call: TRBD1
v_call: TRBV6-1
clone_size: NA
j_call: TRBJ2-7

cdr3_aa: CASSVREIPSSPLHF
cdr3_nt: TGCGCCAGCAGCGTCAGGGAAATCCCTTCTTCACCCCTCCACTTT
d_call: NA
v_call: TRBV5-1
clone_size: NA
j_call: TRBJ1-6

cdr3_aa: CASSQGQTNTDTQYF
cdr3_nt: TGTGCCAGCAGCCAGGGACAGACTAACACAGATACGCAGTATTTT
d_call: TRBD1
v_call: TRBV7-2
clone_size: once
j_call: TRBJ2-3